These 18 T cell receptor beta chains were all obtained from the same sample, sequenced in a study of blood T cell repertoires in COVID-19. Profiling relied on immunoSEQ multiplex PCR, and the TCRdb table lists in-frame clones only, not all of them. The sample records more than 130,000 clones, more than 80% being singletons. Sequencing was performed on peripheral blood. Receptors originate from a woman older than 75 in a cohort sampled during active or convalescent COVID-19.

The chain recombines TRBV3-1 (or the pseudogene TRBV3-2) with TRBJ2-2; 7 positions match TRBD2. V lost 4 bases, J lost 4 bases, and 12 bases stayed unmatched. This CDR3 is 17 amino acids long. The V gene's germline CDR1 is LGHDT and CDR2 YNNKEL (reference sequence). CDR3 in DNA: TGTGCCAGCAGCCTAAGGAAGGTTAGCGGGTTCACCGGGGAGCTGTTTTTT. Protein product: CASSLRKVSGFTGELFF.

V and J are TRBV6-6 and TRBJ2-5; 13 positions match TRBD2. The CDR3 has 17 amino acids. The J segment lost 2 bases and the V segment lost 6 bases, leaving 9 bases of the junction unmatched. Germline V gives CDR1 MNHNY, CDR2 SVGAGI (reference sequence). The CDR3 region is CASRRTGTSGTQETQYF. CDR3 coding DNA: TGTGCCAGCAGACGAACTGGGACTAGCGGGACACAAGAGACCCAGTACTTC.

This chain uses TRBV9 with TRBJ1-4, with D possibly matching TRBD1 (6 bases). Trimming shortened V by 1 base and J by 6 bases, and 13 bases separated the two germline ends. CDR1 SGDLS and CDR2 YYNGEE come from the germline V gene. This CDR3 is built from 15 residues. The CDR3 spells CASSVTGGRDEKLFF. DNA for the CDR3: TGTGCCAGCAGCGTAACCGGGGGGCGGGATGAAAAACTGTTTTTT.

This clone was seen a single time. The CDR3 spells CATSDSSGQGVYEQFF. The CDR3, as DNA: TGTGCCACCAGTGACTCCTCGGGACAGGGGGTTTATGAGCAGTTCTTC. This chain connects TRBV24-1 to TRBJ2-1, with 11 positions matching TRBD1. Trimming took 4 bases from V and 8 from J; bases not matched to a gene: 9. Germline CDR1 and CDR2: KGHDR and SFDVKD. The CDR3 totals 16 residues.

V gene TRBV18 combines with J gene TRBJ1-1; D unresolved. The CDR3 sequence is 15 residues long. Trimming removed 3 bases at V and 1 base at J, with 12 bases between. Germline CDR1 KGHSH, CDR2 LQKENI. CDR3 residues: CASSPGSFRNTEAFF. The CDR3 DNA follows: TGTGCCAGCTCACCGGGCAGCTTTAGGAACACTGAAGCTTTCTTT.

This chain uses TRBV5-1 with TRBJ1-4; 7 bases map to TRBD1. Per the germline V gene, CDR1 is SGHRS and CDR2 is YFSETQ. Losses at the gene ends were 2 bases for V and 4 bases for J; bases not matched to a gene: 8. The CDR3 covers 16 residues. CDR3 loop: CASSLGTAHRNEKLFF. CDR3 DNA: TGCGCCAGCAGCTTAGGGACAGCTCACCGTAATGAAAAACTGTTTTTT. Full variable domain (outside the CDR3, taken from reference TRBV5-1 and TRBJ1-4): KAGVTQTPRYLIKTRGQQVTLSCSPISGHRSVSWYQQTPGQGLQFLFEYFSETQRNKGNFPGRFSGRQFSNSRSEMNVSTLELGDSALYLCASSLGTAHRNEKLFFGSGTQLSVL.

This clone has just one count. The chain couples TRBV19 to TRBJ1-5; D is perhaps TRBD1 (5 bases). Trimming took off 3 bases at V and 7 bases at J, with 16 bases between the two ends. Germline values: CDR1 LNHDA, CDR2 SQIVND (reference sequence). The CDR3 totals 15 residues. This CDR3 is CASSINNRIGQPQHF. CDR3 bases: TGTGCCAGTAGTATTAACAACAGGATAGGACAGCCCCAGCATTTT.

The chain uses TRBV10-1 and TRBJ1-5; D uncertain. The CDR3 runs to 13 residues. V was clipped by 11 bases and J by 2 bases, with 13 bases between them. CDR1 is WNHNN, CDR2 SYGVQD, per germline (reference sequence). This chain's CDR3 is CARYDVGNQPQHF. The CDR3 DNA reads TGCGCCCGCTACGATGTAGGCAATCAGCCCCAGCATTTT.

The chain is built from TRBV2 and TRBJ1-4, with 7 bases that match TRBD1. V lost 5 bases and J lost 3; bases outside the gene matches: 3. This CDR3 spans 14 amino acids. Germline V gene lookup returns CDR1 SNHLY and CDR2 FYNNEI. CDR3 loop: CASSRGTANEKLFF. The CDR3 nucleotides read TGTGCCAGCAGTCGCGGGACAGCTAATGAAAAACTGTTTTTT.

The chain uses TRBV7-2 and TRBJ1-3; D is perhaps TRBD1 (6 bases). The V gene's germline CDR1 is SGHTA and CDR2 FQGNSA. Trimming removed 5 bases from V and 0 bases from J, with 11 bases in between. The CDR3 runs 15 residues. CDR3 region: CASSPDRNSGNTIYF. The CDR3 DNA is TGTGCCAGCAGCCCAGACAGGAACTCTGGAAACACCATATATTTT.

This rearrangement joins TRBV4-3 to TRBJ1-1; D is unclear. CDR3 length equals 17 residues. V was pared by 1 base and J by 0 bases, with 15 bases between. The germline CDR1 and CDR2 sequences are LGHNA and YSLEER. In nucleotides, the CDR3 is TGCGCCAGCAGCCAAGGCCTCCGGAGGATGATGAACACTGAAGCTTTCTTT. Translating it yields CASSQGLRRMMNTEAFF.

The gene calls are TRBV19 and TRBJ1-2, with no clear D. CDR3 length: 16 amino acids. Germline V gene lookup returns CDR1 LNHDA and CDR2 SQIVND (reference sequence). The V and J ends lost 1 base and 4 bases respectively, with 16 bases between them. The CDR3 sequence: CASSIGARNRIYGYTF. The CDR3 coding sequence is TGTGCCAGTAGTATAGGGGCGAGAAACAGAATCTATGGCTACACCTTC. Using reference TRBV19 and TRBJ1-2 for the parts outside the CDR3, the full variable domain is DGGITQSPKYLFRKEGQNVTLSCEQNLNHDAMYWYRQDPGQGLRLIYYSQIVNDFQKGDIAEGYSVSREKKESFPLTVTSAQKNPTAFYLCASSIGARNRIYGYTFGSGTRLTVV.

This clone was picked up one time. The chain links TRBV10-3 to TRBJ2-6; unclear D gene. Germline loops: CDR1 ENHRY, CDR2 SYGVKD. Trimming removed 4 bases from V and 0 bases from J, with 10 bases in between. The CDR3 runs 16 residues. The CDR3: CAISAGFYSGANVLTF. The CDR3 DNA is TGTGCCATCAGTGCAGGTTTTTACTCTGGGGCCAACGTCCTGACTTTC.

The chain couples TRBV6-6 to TRBJ1-4; D gene unclear. Germline values: CDR1 MNHNY, CDR2 SVGAGI (reference sequence). V was shortened by 2 bases and J by 1 base, with 5 bases between the two germline ends. This CDR3 contains 14 residues. The DNA for the CDR3 is TGTGCCAGCAGTTACACTAGAACTAATGAAAAACTGTTTTTT. Translated, it gives CASSYTRTNEKLFF.

V usage is TRBV7-2 and J usage is TRBJ1-5; possible D gene TRBD1, 6 bases. The CDR3 length is 12 residues. CDR1 and CDR2 from the germline V gene are SGHTA and FQGNSA. Trimming left V 8 bases short and J 8 bases short, with 13 bases between. CDR3 amino acids: CASQLQGEPQHF. The CDR3 coding sequence is TGTGCCAGCCAACTACAGGGCGAGCCCCAGCATTTT.

This chain connects TRBV29-1 to TRBJ2-5, with 7 bases that match TRBD1. V gave up 4 bases and J gave up 2 bases; unmatched junction bases: 10. Germline CDR1 reads SQVTM; CDR2 reads ANQGSEA. This CDR3 has 15 amino acids. The chain's CDR3 is CSVAGGNRGQETQYF. CDR3 sequence (DNA): TGCAGCGTTGCTGGGGGTAACAGGGGACAAGAGACCCAGTACTTC.

This rearrangement joins TRBV10-3 to TRBJ2-3, with unresolved D. CDR1 and CDR2 from the germline V gene are ENHRY and SYGVKD. The ends were cut back, 5 bases at V and 0 bases at J, with 6 bases in the middle. There are 13 residues in the CDR3. In DNA form, the CDR3 reads TGTGCCATCAGTAGCTCTAGCACAGATACGCAGTATTTT. Amino acids: CAISSSSTDTQYF.

V is TRBV24-1 and J is TRBJ2-1, with unresolved D. Germline CDR1 and CDR2: KGHDR and SFDVKD. The CDR3 consists of 16 residues. The ends were cut back, 3 bases at V and 12 bases at J, with 23 bases in the middle. The CDR3 DNA follows: TGTGCCACCAGTGATCCTGCCCGTCACCCACCAGGTTCGCAGTTCTTC. Translation: CATSDPARHPPGSQFF.